This TCR beta chain was observed in a study of T cells in Graves' hyperthyroidism and ophthalmopathy. RNA transcripts were the template for amplifying TCR beta CDR3 regions. In the first-round RT-PCR of the TCR CDR3, the HTBI primer set was used. From the multiplex PCR reads, TCRdb called clonotypes with MiXCR, one entry per CDR3 protein. The sample shows roughly 570,000 distinct CDR3 sequences, roughly 50% of them seen only once. The germline CDR1 and CDR2 sequences are SGHTA and FQGNSA. V lost 3 bases to trimming and J lost 9 bases, with 15 bases between them. There are 15 residues in the CDR3. This sequence joins TRBV7-2 and TRBJ1-6, with D perhaps TRBD1 (6 bases). The clonotype was recovered from an adult woman with Graves' disease, either hyperthyroidism or ophthalmopathy (not recorded which). Sequencing input: peripheral blood or thyroid tissue (not recorded which). The CDR3 loop reads CASSFGPTGSSPLHF. In DNA form, the CDR3 reads TGTGCCAGCAGCTTTGGGCCAACAGGGAGTTCACCCCTCCACTTT.